The clone carrying this T cell receptor beta chain appeared many times. Its antigen remains unidentified. V lost 9 bases and J 3 bases, leaving 12 bases between the germline ends. Looked up from germline, CDR1 is SNHLY and CDR2 is FYNNEI. This CDR3 comprises 12 residues. Authors of the study amplified TCR beta CDR3 regions from RNA transcripts. First-round RT-PCR targeting the TCR CDR3 was performed with the HTBI primer set. TCRdb re-called the multiplex PCR reads with MiXCR, one entry per CDR3 protein. The data show some 580,000 distinct CDR3 sequences, roughly 15% seen once. The sample comes from a study of T cells in Graves' hyperthyroidism and ophthalmopathy. Broader study findings: The model identified upcoming ophthalmopathy a median approximately 6.5 months ahead of onset.

The sequenced sample consisted of blood. This chain uses TRBV2 with TRBJ2-7; D may correspond to TRBD1 or TRBD2 (5 bases each). The TCR originated in a woman in her forties with Graves' ophthalmopathy. CDR3 residues: CARGDGGYEQYF. DNA for the CDR3: TGTGCCAGGGGGGACGGTGGCTACGAGCAGTACTTC.